A single sample is the source of the 18 T cell receptor beta chains below, sequenced in a study of cytomegalovirus exposure and HLA in healthy donors. PCR amplification relied on 60 Vbeta primers (plus 13 Jbeta primers). Sequenced by immunoSEQ multiplex PCR; TCRdb stores in-frame clones only, minus some. The sample lists approximately 190,000 clones, about four fifths occurring once. Sequences were obtained from PBMCs. The source of these receptors is a woman aged 18-29 years in good health and CMV-seronegative.

The chain carries TRBV7-8 and TRBJ2-7, with 7 bases that match TRBD2. CDR1 and CDR2 (germline): SGHVS, FQNEAQ. CDR3 length: 15 amino acids. With V trimmed by 1 base and J by 3 bases, 6 bases remained unmatched. This chain's CDR3 is CASSLVAGEHYEQYV. The CDR3 DNA sequence: TGTGCCAGCAGCTTAGTAGCGGGTGAACACTACGAGCAGTACGTC.

This chain links TRBV28 with TRBJ2-7, with D tentatively TRBD2 (6 bases). Trimming took off 8 bases at V and 3 bases at J, with 14 bases between the two ends. The CDR3 loop spans 13 amino acids. Germline CDR1 and CDR2: MDHEN and SYDVKM. The CDR3 sequence: CASSWGSGYEQYF. In DNA form, the CDR3 reads TGTGCCAGCTCCTGGGGTAGCGGCTACGAGCAGTACTTC.

The chain joins TRBV28 to TRBJ2-5, with 9 positions matching TRBD1. J lost 4 bases, V lost 5 bases, and 8 bases had no gene match. Germline lookup yields CDR1 MDHEN and CDR2 SYDVKM. The CDR3 extends over 15 amino acids. Written as DNA, the CDR3 is TGTGCCAGCAGTCCGGGACAGGGAATATTAGAGACCCAGTACTTC. Translating gives CASSPGQGILETQYF.

This chain links TRBV27 with TRBJ2-7; 7 positions match TRBD1. V gave up 5 bases and J gave up 2 bases; unmatched junction bases: 3. The V gene's germline CDR1 is MNHEY and CDR2 SMNVEV (reference sequence). The CDR3 spans 13 residues. The CDR3 DNA reads as TGTGCCAGCAGTCTAGGGACAGCCTACGAGCAGTACTTC. It yields the protein CASSLGTAYEQYF.

V usage is TRBV15 and J usage is TRBJ1-4; the D gene is possibly TRBD1 (5 bases). The CDR3 is made up of 12 amino acids. CDR1 LNHNV and CDR2 YYDKDF come from the germline V gene (reference sequence). V was clipped by 0 bases and J by 17 bases, with 13 bases between them. The DNA for the CDR3 is TGTGCCACCAGCAGAGATCTTGAGACAGTATTTTTT. This gives the protein CATSRDLETVFF.

In its sample, this clone was seen a few times. The chain carries TRBV7-2 and TRBJ2-5; 7 bases match TRBD2. Germline values: CDR1 SGHTA, CDR2 FQGNSA. The CDR3 spans 15 residues. Trimming at V came to 7 bases and at J to 2 bases, leaving 10 bases not matched to a gene. The chain's CDR3 is CASTYGGAGQETQYF. In DNA, the CDR3 is TGTGCCAGCACCTATGGGGGAGCGGGACAAGAGACCCAGTACTTC.

Only one count was recorded for this clone. The chain has TRBV23-1 and TRBJ2-7; D not certain. TRBV23-1 is an open reading frame, and its role is uncertain. CDR3 length: 16 residues. V lost 0 bases and J lost 4, with 16 bases in between. The CDR3 nucleotides are TGCGCCAGCAGTCAATCGCCCTTTGCGGATAATTACGAGCAGTACGTC. It is translated as CASSQSPFADNYEQYV.

This clone was seen once. The genes are TRBV5-6 and TRBJ2-1, with 14 bases matching TRBD2. From germline, CDR1 is SGHDT and CDR2 YYEEEE. Unmatched junction bases numbered 4, after V lost 5 bases and J lost 6 bases. This CDR3 is 15 amino acids long. CDR3: CASSFGLAGGNEQFF. CDR3 DNA: TGTGCCAGCAGTTTCGGACTAGCGGGAGGCAATGAGCAGTTCTTC.

The chain employs TRBV30 and TRBJ1-4, with TRBD1 matching over 8 bases. CDR3 length: 18 residues. The V and J ends lost 3 bases and 1 base, in that order; junction bases with no gene match: 13. Germline CDR1 and CDR2: GTSNPN and SVGIG (reference sequence). CDR3 sequence (DNA): TGTGCCTGGAGCCGCATAAGACAGGGGAGTTTAACTAATGAAAAACTGTTTTTT. Translating it yields CAWSRIRQGSLTNEKLFF.

The CDR3 is CASSLPPLAPNNEQFF. The CDR3 DNA reads as TGTGCCAGCAGTTTACCGCCCCTAGCGCCTAACAATGAGCAGTTCTTC. This rearrangement joins TRBV27 to TRBJ2-1; D is perhaps TRBD2 (6 bases). Germline CDR1 reads MNHEY; CDR2 reads SMNVEV (reference sequence). V lost 2 bases and J 5 bases, leaving 16 bases between the germline ends. The CDR3 extends over 16 amino acids.

The gene calls are TRBV6-5 and TRBJ2-7; 11 positions agree with TRBD2. CDR3 length: 15 residues. Germline CDR1 reads MNHEY; CDR2 reads SVGAGI. V dropped 10 bases and J dropped 4; count of bases not matched to a gene: 12. DNA of the CDR3: TGTGCCACCAGGGGAGGGACTAGCGGACAGTACGAGCAGTACTTC. Its protein product is CATRGGTSGQYEQYF.

The rearrangement links TRBV5-4 to TRBJ2-7; 9 bases are shared with TRBD2. The CDR3 consists of 14 residues. The V gene end was trimmed by 3 bases and the J gene end by 5 bases; junction bases not matched to a gene: 6. Germline CDR1 reads SGHNT; CDR2 reads YYREEE (reference sequence). The CDR3 sequence is CASSSLAGTNEQYF. CDR3 sequence (DNA): TGTGCCAGCAGCTCGCTAGCGGGAACCAACGAGCAGTACTTC.

This chain uses TRBV29-1 with TRBJ2-4, with D possibly being TRBD2 (5 bases). Trimming took off 0 bases at V and 3 bases at J, with 21 bases between the two ends. This CDR3 is 18 amino acids long. CDR1 and CDR2 (germline): SQVTM, ANQGSEA. The CDR3 spells CSVEDLSSARVDKNIQYF. CDR3 DNA: TGCAGCGTTGAAGATCTCTCCTCCGCGAGGGTGGACAAAAACATTCAGTACTTC.

In this sample, this clone turned up a few times. The chain combines TRBV29-1 with TRBJ2-1; tentative D call: TRBD2 (6 bases). Trimming left V 1 base short and J 9 bases short, with 10 bases between. The CDR3 runs to 12 residues. The V gene's germline CDR1 is SQVTM and CDR2 ANQGSEA. CDR3 DNA sequence: TGCAGCGTTGAAGGGGAGGTAGGTGAGCAGTTCTTC. This sequence encodes CSVEGEVGEQFF.

V gene TRBV5-1 combines with J gene TRBJ2-5, with 7 bases identical to TRBD1. The CDR3 length is 14 residues. The junction had 5 bases not matched to a gene; V was cut back by 5 bases and J by 1 base. Germline CDR1 reads SGHRS; CDR2 reads YFSETQ. This chain's CDR3 is CASRDWDSQETQYF. Here the CDR3 DNA reads TGCGCCAGCAGGGACTGGGACAGCCAAGAGACCCAGTACTTC.

V is TRBV6-5 and J is TRBJ1-2; TRBD1 might be the D (6 bases). The V gene lost 2 bases and the J gene lost 6 bases, with 16 bases spanning the gap. Germline V CDR1 and CDR2: MNHEY, SVGAGI. This CDR3 contains 15 residues. The DNA of the CDR3 is TGTGCCAGCAGTTACGCCACAGGGAGCGTTGATGGCTACACCTTC. Translation gives CASSYATGSVDGYTF.

V gene TRBV5-1 combines with J gene TRBJ2-1; D may be TRBD2 (5 bases). Trimming stripped 5 bases from V and 0 bases from J, with 12 bases between. In germline, CDR1 is SGHRS, CDR2 YFSETQ. The CDR3 extends over 15 amino acids. CDR3 residues: CASRGSGGSYNEQFF. Written as DNA, the CDR3 is TGCGCCAGCAGAGGTTCAGGAGGCTCCTACAATGAGCAGTTCTTC.

This chain uses TRBV7-2 with TRBJ2-1; 7 nucleotides align to TRBD2. The V gene's germline CDR1 is SGHTA and CDR2 FQGNSA. CDR3 length equals 17 residues. After removal of 5 bases from V and 3 bases from J, the junction contained 13 bases not matched to a gene. The CDR3 DNA follows: TGTGCCAGCAGCCCCGAGAGGGATGAGCGGGGCTACAATGAGCAGTTCTTC. This codes for CASSPERDERGYNEQFF. Full variable domain (outside the CDR3, taken from reference TRBV7-2 and TRBJ2-1): GAGVSQSPSNKVTEKGKDVELRCDPISGHTALYWYRQSLGQGLEFLIYFQGNSAPDKSGLPSDRFSAERTGGSVSTLTIQRTQQEDSAVYLCASSPERDERGYNEQFFGPGTRLTVL.